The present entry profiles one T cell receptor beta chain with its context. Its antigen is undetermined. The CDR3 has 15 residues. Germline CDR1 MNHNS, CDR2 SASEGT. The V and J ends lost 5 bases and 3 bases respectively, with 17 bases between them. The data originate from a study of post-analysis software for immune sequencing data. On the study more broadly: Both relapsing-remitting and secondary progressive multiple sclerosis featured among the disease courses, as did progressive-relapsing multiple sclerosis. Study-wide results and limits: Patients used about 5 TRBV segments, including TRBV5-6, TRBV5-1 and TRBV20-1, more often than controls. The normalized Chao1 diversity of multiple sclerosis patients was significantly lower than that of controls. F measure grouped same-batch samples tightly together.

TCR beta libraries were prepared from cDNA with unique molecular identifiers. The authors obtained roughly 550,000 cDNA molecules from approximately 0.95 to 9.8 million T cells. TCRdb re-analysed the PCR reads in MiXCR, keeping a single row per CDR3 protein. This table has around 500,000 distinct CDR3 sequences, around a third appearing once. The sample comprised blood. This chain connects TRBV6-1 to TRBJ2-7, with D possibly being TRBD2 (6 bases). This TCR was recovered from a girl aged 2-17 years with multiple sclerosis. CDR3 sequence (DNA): TGTGCCAGCAGTCCCCTTGGGACTGGCGGCTACGAGCAGTACTTC. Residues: CASSPLGTGGYEQYF.